Each of the 19 T cell receptor beta chains below was sequenced from the same sample in a study of T cells after yellow fever vaccination. Via MiXCR, TCRdb re-called the 5' RACE reads, giving one row per CDR3 protein. The data show 250,000 to 400,000 distinct CDR3 sequences, roughly 4% seen once. The material sequenced was PBMCs, taken 5 days after the yellow fever booster vaccination. These TCRs come from a man aged 18-30 years who received the YFV17D yellow fever vaccine.

Only a few counts were recorded for this clonotype. V usage is TRBV7-8 and J usage is TRBJ1-1; D remains unclear. This CDR3 comprises 14 residues. CDR1 and CDR2 from the germline V gene are SGHVS and FQNEAQ. Trimming took off 7 bases at V and 5 bases at J, with 17 bases between the two ends. CDR3 region: CASTTQVGGTEAFF. CDR3 nucleotides: TGTGCCAGCACCACCCAGGTCGGAGGAACTGAAGCTTTCTTT.

The chain couples TRBV7-9 to TRBJ2-7; 7 bases are shared with TRBD2. The junction had 5 bases not matched to a gene; V was cut back by 2 bases and J by 7 bases. The CDR3 extends over 13 amino acids. CDR1 and CDR2 from the germline V gene are SEHNR and FQNEAQ (reference sequence). The DNA for the CDR3 is TGTGCCAGCAGCTTACTGGGGGAGGGGGAGCAGTACGTC. Amino acid sequence: CASSLLGEGEQYV.

This chain connects TRBV6-5 to TRBJ1-4; D not resolved. Germline V gene sequence: CDR1 MNHEY, CDR2 SVGAGI. V lost 2 bases to trimming and J lost 0 bases, with 10 bases between them. CDR3 length: 16 amino acids. CDR3 amino acids: CASSYHSSSTNEKLFF. In DNA form, the CDR3 reads TGTGCCAGCAGTTACCATTCCAGCTCAACTAATGAAAAACTGTTTTTT.

This chain joins TRBV7-2 and TRBJ2-1; 11 bases line up with TRBD2. With 3 bases clipped from V and 7 bases from J, the junction kept 8 bases outside the gene matches. CDR1 SGHTA and CDR2 FQGNSA come from the germline V gene. This CDR3 has 16 residues. CDR3 in amino acids: CASSFQGLAGGNEQFF. The CDR3 region has the DNA TGTGCCAGCAGCTTCCAAGGACTAGCGGGCGGGAATGAGCAGTTCTTC.

This clonotype came up a few times. The rearrangement uses TRBV29-1 and TRBJ1-6; D is unclear. Germline V gives CDR1 SQVTM, CDR2 ANQGSEA. Trimming removed 4 bases at V and 9 bases at J, with 13 bases between. The CDR3 is made up of 13 amino acids. The CDR3 DNA reads as TGCAGCGTTGGGGTGGGGAGCGGTTCACCCCTCCACTTT. It is translated as CSVGVGSGSPLHF.

This clonotype occurred many times. The CDR3 DNA follows: TGTGCCACCCAGCTGAGCGAAACGAACTACGAGCAGTACTTC. As protein: CATQLSETNYEQYF. The V and J genes are TRBV7-9 and TRBJ2-7; unclear D gene. CDR3 length: 14 amino acids. V lost 10 bases to trimming and J lost 3 bases, with 19 bases between them. Germline-derived CDR1 and CDR2 are SEHNR and FQNEAQ (reference sequence).

This clonotype showed up just a few times. The chain has TRBV6-5 and TRBJ2-5; D may be TRBD1 (6 bases). This CDR3 has 13 residues. Germline-derived CDR1 and CDR2 are MNHEY and SVGAGI. V was trimmed by 5 bases and J by 0 bases, leaving 7 bases between them. The CDR3 is CASSGQYQETQYF. CDR3 DNA: TGTGCCAGCAGTGGACAGTACCAAGAGACCCAGTACTTC.

V and J are TRBV5-4 and TRBJ2-7, with TRBD2 identical over 12 bases. The CDR3 sequence is 15 residues long. Unmatched junction bases numbered 8, after V lost 3 bases and J lost 7 bases. Germline V gene sequence: CDR1 SGHNT, CDR2 YYREEE (reference sequence). The CDR3 nucleotides are TGTGCCAGCAGCTCCCGACTAGCGGGGGTAGGGGAGCAGTACTTC. This encodes CASSSRLAGVGEQYF.

In this sample, this clonotype turned up a few times. This chain connects TRBV7-9 to TRBJ1-3; TRBD1 is a possible D gene (6 bases). The CDR3 runs 15 residues. Trimming cost V 4 bases and J 0 bases, with 10 bases left between them. Germline lookup yields CDR1 SEHNR and CDR2 FQNEAQ (reference sequence). This chain's CDR3 is CASSSGQSSGNTIYF. In nucleotides, the CDR3 is TGTGCCAGCAGCTCCGGACAGTCCTCTGGAAACACCATATATTTT.

There are many counts of this clonotype. The chain employs TRBV29-1 and TRBJ1-1; TRBD1 agrees at 9 bases. The germline CDR1 and CDR2 sequences are SQVTM and ANQGSEA. V shed 5 bases and J 10 bases; nucleotides not matched to a gene: 8. The CDR3 is made up of 12 amino acids. The CDR3: CSVPGQGSVAFF. As DNA, the CDR3 is TGCAGCGTTCCGGGACAGGGATCAGTAGCTTTCTTT.

In this sample, this clonotype turned up many times. The rearrangement links TRBV7-2 to TRBJ2-3, with 9 bases that match TRBD2. Germline loops: CDR1 SGHTA, CDR2 FQGNSA. The CDR3 loop spans 15 amino acids. The V segment lost 1 base and the J segment 6 bases; nucleotides outside the gene matches: 5. CDR3 DNA sequence: TGTGCCAGCAGCTTAGTTCGAGCGGGGGGCGATACGCAGTATTTT. As protein: CASSLVRAGGDTQYF. The variable domain in full, completed from reference TRBV7-2 and TRBJ2-3, reads GAGVSQSPSNKVTEKGKDVELRCDPISGHTALYWYRQSLGQGLEFLIYFQGNSAPDKSGLPSDRFSAERTGGSVSTLTIQRTQQEDSAVYLCASSLVRAGGDTQYFGPGTRLTVL.

This clonotype was seen a few times. V and J are TRBV4-2 and TRBJ1-5, with D perhaps matching TRBD1 (6 bases). There are 14 residues in the CDR3. Germline lookup yields CDR1 LGHNA and CDR2 YNFKEQ. V was clipped by 3 bases and J by 3 bases, with 9 bases between them. CDR3 in DNA: TGTGCCAGCAGCCACCAGGGGTCCAATCAGCCCCAGCATTTT. Translation: CASSHQGSNQPQHF.

This clonotype was observed many times. This chain connects TRBV5-1 to TRBJ2-1; 7 bases match TRBD2. Germline V lookup: CDR1 SGHRS, CDR2 YFSETQ. The CDR3 totals 16 residues. The V and J ends lost 0 bases and 0 bases, in that order; junction bases with no gene match: 3. CDR3 sequence (DNA): TGCGCCAGCAGCTTGGTGGCTAGCGGCTCCTACAATGAGCAGTTCTTC. Residues: CASSLVASGSYNEQFF.

This clonotype came up many times. The CDR3 region is CASSTNEGHNQPQHF. DNA for the CDR3: TGTGCCAGCAGCACCAACGAAGGGCATAATCAGCCCCAGCATTTT. The chain joins TRBV7-8 to TRBJ1-5; no clear D. This CDR3 is built from 15 residues. The V end lost 5 bases, the J end lost 4 bases, and 15 bases lay between the germline ends. Germline assignment: CDR1 SGHVS and CDR2 FQNEAQ.

There are many counts of this clonotype. The chain joins TRBV5-1 to TRBJ1-3; D not certain. The CDR3 sequence is 17 residues long. Per germline, CDR1 SGHRS and CDR2 YFSETQ. The V end lost 1 base, the J end lost 0 bases, and 14 bases lay between the germline ends. The CDR3 is CASSLNGDRSSGNTIYF. In DNA form, the CDR3 reads TGCGCCAGCAGCTTGAATGGGGATCGCAGCTCTGGAAACACCATATATTTT.

The chain is built from TRBV5-1 and TRBJ2-2, with a tentative D call TRBD1 (6 bases). The CDR3 is 16 residues long. V gave up 1 base and J gave up 0 bases, with 10 bases separating them. CDR1 is SGHRS and CDR2 is YFSETQ in the germline V gene. CDR3 nucleotide sequence: TGCGCCAGCAGCTTGAGGACAGCCGCGAACACCGGGGAGCTGTTTTTT. It specifies CASSLRTAANTGELFF.

This clonotype has more than one count but fewer than ten. This chain links TRBV11-2 with TRBJ2-7, with D perhaps matching TRBD1 (6 bases). The germline V gene encodes CDR1 SGHAT and CDR2 FQNNGV. The CDR3 contains 14 residues. V lost 6 bases and J 0 bases, leaving 12 bases between the germline ends. This chain's CDR3 is CASSGQFSSYEQYF. The CDR3, as DNA: TGTGCCAGCAGTGGACAGTTTTCCTCCTACGAGCAGTACTTC. The variable domain in full, completed from reference TRBV11-2 and TRBJ2-7, reads EAGVAQSPRYKIIEKRQSVAFWCNPISGHATLYWYQQILGQGPKLLIQFQNNGVVDDSQLPKDRFSAERLKGVDSTLKIQPAKLEDSAVYLCASSGQFSSYEQYFGPGTRLTVT.

This chain joins TRBV10-1 and TRBJ2-2, with 9 positions matching TRBD1. The trim removed 6 bases at V and 6 bases at J, leaving 5 bases unmatched. The CDR3 runs to 14 residues. Germline CDR1 is WNHNN and CDR2 is SYGVQD (reference sequence). CDR3 DNA: TGCGCCAGCAGCCCGGGACAGGGTTCCGGGGAGCTGTTTTTT. Encoded protein: CASSPGQGSGELFF.

The V gene is TRBV6-5, the J gene TRBJ1-1; D is perhaps TRBD1 (5 bases). Per germline, CDR1 MNHEY and CDR2 SVGAGI. This CDR3 comprises 14 residues. The V end was cut by 6 bases, the J end by 1 base, with 12 bases between. CDR3 DNA: TGTGCCAGCAGCAGACCCGGGACGAACACTGAAGCTTTCTTT. Its translation is CASSRPGTNTEAFF.